This TCR beta chain was identified in a study of cytomegalovirus exposure and HLA in healthy donors. Primers for the PCR totalled 60 Vbeta and 13 Jbeta. The method was immunoSEQ multiplex PCR; TCRdb's version includes in-frame clones alone and lacks a portion of them. The table records about 89,000 clones, 74% of them present only once. V was clipped by 0 bases and J by 5 bases, with 13 bases between them. Germline V gene lookup returns CDR1 GTSNPN and CDR2 SVGIG (reference sequence). CDR3 length equals 15 residues. The sequence derives from a male donor in good health and CMV-seronegative. The chain recombines TRBV30 with TRBJ1-4, with D perhaps TRBD1 (5 bases). Sequencing input: PBMCs. The CDR3 DNA reads TGTGCCTGGAGTGTATTGGCAGGGAGGAATGAAAAACTGTTTTTT. Translating gives CAWSVLAGRNEKLFF. Together with reference TRBV30 and TRBJ1-4, the CDR3 gives the full variable domain: SQTIHQWPATLVQPVGSPLSLECTVEGTSNPNLYWYRQAAGRGLQLLFYSVGIGQISSEVPQNLSASRPQDRQFILSSKKLLLSDSGFYLCAWSVLAGRNEKLFFGSGTQLSVL.